These T cell receptor beta chains were read from a single sample in a study of shared T cell receptors in the human thymus. Sequenced by immunoSEQ multiplex PCR; TCRdb stores in-frame clones only, minus some. In the table there are hundreds of thousands of clones, 80% to 90% of which are singletons. This sample also appeared in a second study, on human thymus T cells.

The specimen sequenced was thymocytes. All receptors come from a boy younger than two with a congenital heart defect. Each CDR3 is given with its conserved first and last residue. The D gene is left open where the match is weak. Size tells how often a clone was seen (once, few, many) or the class of an expanded clone, and some rows leave it out.

d_gene	abundance	v_gene	j_gene	CDR3aa	CDR3nt
-	-	TRBV7-7	TRBJ1-1	CASSLERRRYRAPRLTEAFF	TGTGCCAGCAGCTTAGAGAGAAGGAGGTACCGGGCCCCCAGACTAACTGAAGCTTTCTTT
TRBD1	-	TRBV11-2	TRBJ1-2	CASSDRVVSRIGGYTF	TGTGCCAGCAGCGACAGGGTGGTATCTAGGATCGGTGGCTACACCTTC
TRBD2	-	TRBV6-5	TRBJ2-1	CASRRTSGKYNEQFF	TGTGCCAGCAGGCGCACTAGCGGGAAGTACAATGAGCAGTTCTTC
TRBD2	-	TRBV9	TRBJ2-7	CASSPALPGLAGLDSYEQYF	TGTGCCAGCAGCCCAGCCCTCCCGGGACTAGCGGGCCTAGACTCCTACGAGCAGTACTTC
-	-	TRBV6-7	TRBJ1-5	CASSSVWVVTGGVNQPQHF	TGTGCCAGCAGTTCTGTTTGGGTCGTGACCGGAGGGGTAAATCAGCCCCAGCATTTT
-	-	TRBV5-4	TRBJ2-4	CASSLLGDIQYF	TGTGCCAGCAGCCTGCTAGGCGACATTCAGTACTTC
TRBD2	-	TRBV27	TRBJ2-1	CASIARGGSYNEQFF	TGTGCCAGCATCGCACGGGGGGGCTCCTACAATGAGCAGTTCTTC
TRBD1	-	TRBV7-6	TRBJ2-1	CASSRTGGNEQFF	TGTGCCAGCAGCAGGACAGGGGGCAATGAGCAGTTCTTC
-	-	TRBV11-2	TRBJ2-2	CASSLWPGPTGELFF	TGTGCCAGCAGCTTGTGGCCAGGGCCCACCGGGGAGCTGTTTTTT
-	-	TRBV5-1	TRBJ2-1	CASSPYTSCHNEQFF	TGCGCCAGCAGCCCTTACACTAGTTGCCACAATGAGCAGTTCTTC
TRBD1	-	TRBV4-1	TRBJ2-2	CASSLKQGNTGELFF	TGCGCCAGCAGCCTAAAACAGGGGAATACCGGGGAGCTGTTTTTT
-	-	TRBV10-3	TRBJ2-5	CAISDRTGCQETQYF	TGTGCCATCAGTGATAGGACGGGGTGCCAAGAGACCCAGTACTTC
-	-	TRBV28	TRBJ2-1	CASSLTGKVAAYNEQFF	TGTGCCAGCAGTTTGACAGGGAAGGTAGCGGCCTACAATGAGCAGTTCTTC
TRBD2	-	TRBV25-1	TRBJ2-1	CASSELAGGPSSYNEQFF	TGTGCCAGCAGTGAACTGGCGGGAGGGCCTAGTTCCTACAATGAGCAGTTCTTC
TRBD2	-	TRBV9	TRBJ2-5	CASSLAGGKYLQETQYF	TGTGCCAGCAGCCTAGCGGGGGGGAAATATCTACAAGAGACCCAGTACTTC
TRBD1	-	TRBV6-1	TRBJ1-4	CASSEHIRNRGRGVNEKLFF	TGTGCCAGCAGTGAACATATTAGGAACAGGGGGAGGGGGGTGAATGAAAAACTGTTTTTT
-	-	TRBV4-1	TRBJ1-5	CASSQEVYDSSNQPQHF	TGCGCCAGCAGCCAAGAAGTCTACGACAGTAGCAATCAGCCCCAGCATTTT
TRBD2	-	TRBV6-5	TRBJ2-1	CASSSIRGRANNEQFF	TGTGCCAGCAGTTCCATTCGGGGGAGGGCCAACAATGAGCAGTTCTTC
-	once	TRBV11-2	TRBJ2-5	CASRLWVEETQYF	TGTGCCAGCAGACTATGGGTAGAGGAGACCCAGTACTTC
-	-	TRBV10-2	TRBJ1-1	CASSESGTREAFF	TGCGCCAGCAGTGAGTCGGGGACACGCGAAGCTTTCTTT
-	once	TRBV15	TRBJ1-2	CATSTIRQAKHYGYTF	TGTGCCACCAGCACCATTCGACAGGCCAAACACTATGGCTACACCTTC
-	-	TRBV7-3	TRBJ2-2	CASSFTKTGELFF	TGTGCCAGCAGCTTCACTAAAACCGGGGAGCTGTTTTTT
-	-	TRBV6-4	TRBJ2-1	CASSDPMQKGSYNEQFF	TGTGCCAGCAGTGACCCAATGCAGAAGGGGTCTTACAATGAGCAGTTCTTC
-	-	TRBV6-5	TRBJ1-1	CASSPLPGNTEAFF	TGTGCCAGCAGTCCCCTTCCAGGGAACACTGAAGCTTTCTTT
TRBD1	-	TRBV4-3	TRBJ2-7	CASSQAPRDRVTYEQYF	TGCGCCAGCAGCCAAGCCCCTAGGGACAGGGTGACCTACGAGCAGTACTTC
TRBD1	-	TRBV5-6	TRBJ2-7	CASSLTGASTYEQYF	TGTGCCAGCAGCCTAACAGGGGCTTCCACCTACGAGCAGTACTTC
TRBD2	-	TRBV4-3	TRBJ2-5	CASSQVIAAGGQETQYF	TGCGCCAGCAGCCAAGTCATTGCAGCGGGGGGACAAGAGACCCAGTACTTC
TRBD2	-	TRBV4-2	TRBJ2-2	CASSHRTSGGLGTGELFF	TGTGCCAGCAGCCACCGGACTAGCGGGGGGCTAGGCACCGGGGAGCTGTTTTTT
-	few	TRBV4-1	TRBJ1-3	CASSQDVDSGSGNTIYF	TGCGCCAGCAGCCAAGACGTGGACAGTGGGTCCGGAAACACCATATATTTT
TRBD1	-	TRBV10-3	TRBJ1-1	CAISEQGAGTEAFF	TGTGCCATCAGTGAACAGGGGGCGGGTACTGAAGCTTTCTTT
-	-	TRBV19	TRBJ1-5	CASSISGWNQPQHF	TGTGCCAGTAGTATTTCAGGGTGGAATCAGCCCCAGCATTTT
-	-	TRBV19	TRBJ2-7	CASSGSAYEQYF	TGTGCCAGTAGTGGGTCAGCGTACGAGCAGTACTTC
TRBD2	-	TRBV19	TRBJ2-7	CASSFSSGTYEQYF	TGTGCCAGTAGTTTTTCTAGCGGCACCTACGAGCAGTACTTC
-	-	TRBV5-6	TRBJ1-4	CASSVGGKLFF	TGTGCCAGCAGCGTCGGAGGAAAACTGTTTTTT
-	-	TRBV27	TRBJ2-7	CASSRGGNLHPRTSYEQYF	TGTGCCAGCAGCCGCGGAGGCAACCTACATCCTCGGACTTCCTACGAGCAGTACTTC
TRBD2	-	TRBV5-1	TRBJ2-7	CASSLGLAGVAGSYEQYF	TGCGCCAGCAGCTTGGGGTTAGCGGGGGTGGCAGGCTCCTACGAGCAGTACTTC
TRBD1	-	TRBV28	TRBJ1-5	CASSGTVGSEPQHF	TGTGCCAGCAGTGGGACAGTAGGATCGGAGCCCCAGCATTTT
-	few	TRBV13	TRBJ2-2	CASSADRTPNTGELFF	TGTGCCAGCAGCGCGGACAGAACACCGAACACCGGGGAGCTGTTTTTT
TRBD1	-	TRBV2	TRBJ2-1	CASSEGVGGQAYNEQFF	TGTGCCAGCAGTGAAGGTGTAGGGGGACAGGCTTACAATGAGCAGTTCTTC
-	-	TRBV4-3	TRBJ2-1	CASSQGRQVPNNEQFF	TGCGCCAGCAGCCAAGGGAGACAGGTACCCAACAATGAGCAGTTCTTC
-	-	TRBV13	TRBJ2-7	CASSPPDGSSDF	TGTGCCAGCAGCCCCCCCGACGGGAGTTCGGACTTC
TRBD2	-	TRBV30	TRBJ2-1	CAWSILVEREGKNEQFF	TGTGCCTGGAGTATCCTAGTGGAGCGGGAGGGCAAGAATGAGCAGTTCTTC
-	-	TRBV5-5	TRBJ2-7	CASSLKRFGYEQYF	TGTGCCAGCAGCTTGAAGCGGTTTGGGTACGAGCAGTACTTC
-	-	TRBV28	TRBJ1-1	CASSYDTVEAFF	TGTGCCAGCAGCTATGACACTGTTGAAGCTTTCTTT
TRBD1	-	TRBV29-1	TRBJ2-1	CSVLTGVYNEQFF	TGCAGCGTCCTGACAGGGGTTTACAATGAGCAGTTCTTC